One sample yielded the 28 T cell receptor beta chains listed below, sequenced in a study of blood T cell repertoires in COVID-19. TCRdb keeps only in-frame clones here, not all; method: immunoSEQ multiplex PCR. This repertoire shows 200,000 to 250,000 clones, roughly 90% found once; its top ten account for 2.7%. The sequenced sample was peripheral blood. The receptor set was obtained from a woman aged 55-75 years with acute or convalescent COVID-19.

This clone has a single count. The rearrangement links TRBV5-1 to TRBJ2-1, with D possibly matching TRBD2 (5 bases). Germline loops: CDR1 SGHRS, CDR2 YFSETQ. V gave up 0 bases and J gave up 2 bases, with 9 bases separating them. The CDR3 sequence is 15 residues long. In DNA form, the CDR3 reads TGCGCCAGCAGCTTGGGAGGAGGTACCTACAATGAGCAGTTCTTC. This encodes CASSLGGGTYNEQFF.

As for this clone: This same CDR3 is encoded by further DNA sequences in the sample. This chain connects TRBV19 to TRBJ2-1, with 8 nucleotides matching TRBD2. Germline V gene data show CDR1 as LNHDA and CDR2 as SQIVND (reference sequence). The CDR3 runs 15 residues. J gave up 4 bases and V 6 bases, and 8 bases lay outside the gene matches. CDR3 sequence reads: CASSTLAGGYNEQFF. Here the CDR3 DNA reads TGTGCCAGTAGCACCCTCGCGGGAGGTTACAATGAGCAGTTCTTC.

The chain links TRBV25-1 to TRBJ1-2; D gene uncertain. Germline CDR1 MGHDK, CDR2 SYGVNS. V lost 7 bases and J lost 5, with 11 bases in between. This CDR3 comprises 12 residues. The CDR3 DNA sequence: TGTGCCAGCATGAGTAGTTCTTATGGCTACACCTTC. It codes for CASMSSSYGYTF.

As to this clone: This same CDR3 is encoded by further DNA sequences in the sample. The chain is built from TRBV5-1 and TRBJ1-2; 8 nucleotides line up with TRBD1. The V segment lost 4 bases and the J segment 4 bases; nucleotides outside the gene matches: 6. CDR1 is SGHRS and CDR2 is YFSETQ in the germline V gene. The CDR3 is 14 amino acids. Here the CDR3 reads CASSGQGAGYGYTF. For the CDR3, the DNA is TGCGCCAGCAGCGGCCAGGGGGCTGGCTATGGCTACACCTTC.

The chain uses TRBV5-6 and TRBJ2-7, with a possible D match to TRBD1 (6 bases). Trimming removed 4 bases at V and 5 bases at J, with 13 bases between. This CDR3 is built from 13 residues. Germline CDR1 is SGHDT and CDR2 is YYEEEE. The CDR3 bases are TGTGCCAGCAGCAGGCGCCAGGGGCACGAGCAGTACTTC. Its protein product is CASSRRQGHEQYF. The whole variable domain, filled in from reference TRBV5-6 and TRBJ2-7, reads DAGVTQSPTHLIKTRGQQVTLRCSPKSGHDTVSWYQQALGQGPQFIFQYYEEEERQRGNFPDRFSGHQFPNYSSELNVNALLLGDSALYLCASSRRQGHEQYFGPGTRLTVT.

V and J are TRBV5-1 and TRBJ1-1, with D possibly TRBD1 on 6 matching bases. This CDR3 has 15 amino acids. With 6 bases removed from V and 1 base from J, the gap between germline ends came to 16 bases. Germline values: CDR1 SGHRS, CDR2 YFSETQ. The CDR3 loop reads CASTHRTDGNTEAFF. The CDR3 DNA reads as TGCGCCAGCACCCATAGGACAGATGGGAACACTGAAGCTTTCTTT. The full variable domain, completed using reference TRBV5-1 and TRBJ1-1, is KAGVTQTPRYLIKTRGQQVTLSCSPISGHRSVSWYQQTPGQGLQFLFEYFSETQRNKGNFPGRFSGRQFSNSRSEMNVSTLELGDSALYLCASTHRTDGNTEAFFGQGTRLTVV.

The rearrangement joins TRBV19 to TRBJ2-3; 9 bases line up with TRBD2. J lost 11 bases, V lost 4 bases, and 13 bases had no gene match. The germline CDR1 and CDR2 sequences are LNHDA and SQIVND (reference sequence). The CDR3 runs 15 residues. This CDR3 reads CASSTRLAVTIGQYF. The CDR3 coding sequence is TGTGCCAGTAGTACACGACTAGCGGTAACAATAGGGCAGTATTTT.

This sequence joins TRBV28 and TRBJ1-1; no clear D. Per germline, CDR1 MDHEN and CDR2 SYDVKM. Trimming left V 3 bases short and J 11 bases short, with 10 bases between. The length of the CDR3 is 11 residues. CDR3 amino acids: CASSFVQMAFF. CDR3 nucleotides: TGTGCCAGCAGTTTTGTCCAGATGGCTTTCTTT.

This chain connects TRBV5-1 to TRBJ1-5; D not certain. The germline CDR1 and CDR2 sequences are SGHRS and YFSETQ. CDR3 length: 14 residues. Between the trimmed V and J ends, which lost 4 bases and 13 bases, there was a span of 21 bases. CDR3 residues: CASSKSHPGEVQHF. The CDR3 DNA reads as TGCGCCAGCAGCAAGTCTCACCCGGGAGAGGTGCAGCATTTT.

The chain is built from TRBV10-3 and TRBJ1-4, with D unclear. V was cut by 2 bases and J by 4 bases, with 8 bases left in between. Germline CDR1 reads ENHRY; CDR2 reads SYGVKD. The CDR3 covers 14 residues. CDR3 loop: CAISEGRYNEKLFF. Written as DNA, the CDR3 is TGTGCCATCAGTGAGGGGAGATATAATGAAAAACTGTTTTTT.

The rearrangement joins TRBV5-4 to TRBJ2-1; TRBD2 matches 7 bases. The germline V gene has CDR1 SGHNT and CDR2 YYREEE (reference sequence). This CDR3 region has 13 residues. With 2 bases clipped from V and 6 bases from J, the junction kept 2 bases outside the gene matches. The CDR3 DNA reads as TGTGCCAGCAGCTTAGCTAGCGGCAATGAGCAGTTCTTC. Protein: CASSLASGNEQFF.

This chain's CDR3 is CSVLFAGVNTGELFF. Here the CDR3 DNA reads TGCAGCGTGCTTTTCGCGGGGGTTAACACCGGGGAGCTGTTTTTT. This sequence joins TRBV29-1 and TRBJ2-2; 7 bases fit TRBD2. Germline V gene sequence: CDR1 SQVTM, CDR2 ANQGSEA. Trimming cost V 6 bases and J 2 bases; bases outside gene matches: 9. The CDR3 consists of 15 residues.

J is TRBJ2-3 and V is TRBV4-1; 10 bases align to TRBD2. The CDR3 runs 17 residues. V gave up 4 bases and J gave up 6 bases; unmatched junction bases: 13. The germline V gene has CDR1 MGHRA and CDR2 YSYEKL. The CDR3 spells CASSRHPLAGSPDTQYF. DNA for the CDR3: TGCGCCAGCAGCCGCCACCCACTAGCGGGGTCTCCGGATACGCAGTATTTT.

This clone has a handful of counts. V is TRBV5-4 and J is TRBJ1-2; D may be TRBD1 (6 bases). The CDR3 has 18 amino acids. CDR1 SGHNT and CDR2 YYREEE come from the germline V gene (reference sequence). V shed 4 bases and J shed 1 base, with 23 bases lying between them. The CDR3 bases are TGTGCCAGCAGCCTGGACAGAACGAGAGTCGGTAGTAACTATGGCTACACCTTC. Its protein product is CASSLDRTRVGSNYGYTF.

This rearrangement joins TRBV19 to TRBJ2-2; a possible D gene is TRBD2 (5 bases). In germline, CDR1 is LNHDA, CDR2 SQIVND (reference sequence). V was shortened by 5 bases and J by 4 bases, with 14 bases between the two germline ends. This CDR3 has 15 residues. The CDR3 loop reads CASSVMVGATGELFF. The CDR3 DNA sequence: TGTGCCAGTAGTGTCATGGTGGGAGCCACCGGGGAGCTGTTTTTT.

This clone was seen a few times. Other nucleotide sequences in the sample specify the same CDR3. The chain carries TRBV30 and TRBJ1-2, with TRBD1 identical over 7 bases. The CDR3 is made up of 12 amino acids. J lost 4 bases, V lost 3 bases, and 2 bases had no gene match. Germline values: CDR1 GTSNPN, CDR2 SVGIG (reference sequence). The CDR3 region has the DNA TGTGCCTGGAGCGGGACAGCCTATGGCTACACCTTC. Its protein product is CAWSGTAYGYTF.

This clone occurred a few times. CDR3 DNA sequence: TGTGCCAGCAGCTCAGGGTCGGCCTATAATTCACCCCTCCACTTT. It is translated as CASSSGSAYNSPLHF. The rearrangement uses TRBV9 and TRBJ1-6; TRBD1 might be the D (5 bases). The ends were cut back, 4 bases at V and 2 bases at J, with 10 bases in the middle. The germline V gene encodes CDR1 SGDLS and CDR2 YYNGEE. CDR3 size: 15 residues.

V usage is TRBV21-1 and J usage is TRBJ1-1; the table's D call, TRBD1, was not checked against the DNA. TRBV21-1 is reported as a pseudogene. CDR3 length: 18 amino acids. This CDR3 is CASSKEGDRGIWDTEAFF. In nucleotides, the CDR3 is TGTGCCAGCAGCAAAGAGGGAGACAGGGGGATATGGGACACTGAAGCTTTCTTT.

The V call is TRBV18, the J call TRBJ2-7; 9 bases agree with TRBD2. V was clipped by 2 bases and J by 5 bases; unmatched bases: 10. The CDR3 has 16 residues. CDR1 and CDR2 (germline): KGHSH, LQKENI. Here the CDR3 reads CASSPESAGGRNEQYF. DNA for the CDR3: TGTGCCAGCTCACCAGAGTCAGCGGGGGGCAGGAACGAGCAGTACTTC.

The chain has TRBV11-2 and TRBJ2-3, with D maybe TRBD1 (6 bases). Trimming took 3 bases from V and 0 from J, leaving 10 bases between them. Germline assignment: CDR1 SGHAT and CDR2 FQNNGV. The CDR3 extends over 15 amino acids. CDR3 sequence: CASSFVGASTDTQYF. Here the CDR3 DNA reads TGTGCCAGCAGCTTTGTGGGGGCTAGCACAGATACGCAGTATTTT. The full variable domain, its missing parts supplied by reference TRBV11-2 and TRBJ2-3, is EAGVAQSPRYKIIEKRQSVAFWCNPISGHATLYWYQQILGQGPKLLIQFQNNGVVDDSQLPKDRFSAERLKGVDSTLKIQPAKLEDSAVYLCASSFVGASTDTQYFGPGTRLTVL.

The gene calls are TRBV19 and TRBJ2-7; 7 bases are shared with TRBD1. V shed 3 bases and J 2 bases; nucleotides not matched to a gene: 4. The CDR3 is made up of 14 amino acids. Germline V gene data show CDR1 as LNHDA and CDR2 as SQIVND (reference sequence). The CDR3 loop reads CASSILGQTYEQYF. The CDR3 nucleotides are TGTGCCAGTAGTATTTTGGGACAGACCTACGAGCAGTACTTC.

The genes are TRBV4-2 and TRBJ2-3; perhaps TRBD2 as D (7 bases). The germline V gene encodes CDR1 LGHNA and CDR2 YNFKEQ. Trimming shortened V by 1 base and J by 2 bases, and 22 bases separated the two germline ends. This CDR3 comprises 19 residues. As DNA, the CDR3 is TGTGCCAGCAGCCAAGTAGGAATGGGGGCGGGGGCCAACACAGATACGCAGTATTTT. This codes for CASSQVGMGAGANTDTQYF.

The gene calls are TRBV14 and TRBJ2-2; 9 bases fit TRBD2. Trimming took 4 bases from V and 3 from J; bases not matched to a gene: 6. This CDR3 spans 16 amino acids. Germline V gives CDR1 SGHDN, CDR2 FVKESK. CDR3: CASSRSTSGYTGELFF. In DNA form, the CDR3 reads TGTGCCAGCAGCCGTTCGACTAGCGGCTACACCGGGGAGCTGTTTTTT.

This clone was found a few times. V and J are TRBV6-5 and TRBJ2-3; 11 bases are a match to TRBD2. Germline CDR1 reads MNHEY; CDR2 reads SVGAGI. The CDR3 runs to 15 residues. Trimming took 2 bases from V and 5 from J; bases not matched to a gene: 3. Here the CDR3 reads CASSYGTSGEDTQYF. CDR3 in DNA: TGTGCCAGCAGTTACGGGACTAGCGGAGAAGATACGCAGTATTTT.

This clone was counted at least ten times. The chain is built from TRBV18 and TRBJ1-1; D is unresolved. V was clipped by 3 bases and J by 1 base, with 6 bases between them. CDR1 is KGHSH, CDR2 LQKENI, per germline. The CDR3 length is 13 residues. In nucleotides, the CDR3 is TGTGCCAGCTCACCTTCACAGAACACTGAAGCTTTCTTT. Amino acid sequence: CASSPSQNTEAFF.

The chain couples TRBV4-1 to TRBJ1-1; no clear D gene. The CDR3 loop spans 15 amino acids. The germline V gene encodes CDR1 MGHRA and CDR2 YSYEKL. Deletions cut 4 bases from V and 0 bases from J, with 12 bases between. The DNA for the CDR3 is TGCGCCAGCAGCCTACTCGGGGTGTTGAACACTGAAGCTTTCTTT. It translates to CASSLLGVLNTEAFF.

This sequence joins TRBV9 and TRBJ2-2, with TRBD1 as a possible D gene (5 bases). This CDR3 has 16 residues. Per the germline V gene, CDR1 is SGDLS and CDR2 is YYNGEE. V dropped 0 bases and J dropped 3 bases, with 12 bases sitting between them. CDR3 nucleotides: TGTGCCAGCAGCGTAGAGGGCAGGGTTTACACCGGGGAGCTGTTTTTT. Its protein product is CASSVEGRVYTGELFF.

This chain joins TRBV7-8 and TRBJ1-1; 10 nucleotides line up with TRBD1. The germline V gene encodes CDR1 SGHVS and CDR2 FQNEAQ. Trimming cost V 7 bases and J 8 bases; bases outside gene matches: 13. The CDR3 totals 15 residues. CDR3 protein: CASTVPGQGTMEAFF. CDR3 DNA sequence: TGTGCCAGCACAGTACCGGGACAGGGGACGATGGAAGCTTTCTTT. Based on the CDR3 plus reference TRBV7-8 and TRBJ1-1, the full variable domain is GAGVSQSPRYKVAKRGQDVALRCDPISGHVSLFWYQQALGQGPEFLTYFQNEAQLDKSGLPSDRFFAERPEGSVSTLKIQRTQQEDSAVYLCASTVPGQGTMEAFFGQGTRLTVV.